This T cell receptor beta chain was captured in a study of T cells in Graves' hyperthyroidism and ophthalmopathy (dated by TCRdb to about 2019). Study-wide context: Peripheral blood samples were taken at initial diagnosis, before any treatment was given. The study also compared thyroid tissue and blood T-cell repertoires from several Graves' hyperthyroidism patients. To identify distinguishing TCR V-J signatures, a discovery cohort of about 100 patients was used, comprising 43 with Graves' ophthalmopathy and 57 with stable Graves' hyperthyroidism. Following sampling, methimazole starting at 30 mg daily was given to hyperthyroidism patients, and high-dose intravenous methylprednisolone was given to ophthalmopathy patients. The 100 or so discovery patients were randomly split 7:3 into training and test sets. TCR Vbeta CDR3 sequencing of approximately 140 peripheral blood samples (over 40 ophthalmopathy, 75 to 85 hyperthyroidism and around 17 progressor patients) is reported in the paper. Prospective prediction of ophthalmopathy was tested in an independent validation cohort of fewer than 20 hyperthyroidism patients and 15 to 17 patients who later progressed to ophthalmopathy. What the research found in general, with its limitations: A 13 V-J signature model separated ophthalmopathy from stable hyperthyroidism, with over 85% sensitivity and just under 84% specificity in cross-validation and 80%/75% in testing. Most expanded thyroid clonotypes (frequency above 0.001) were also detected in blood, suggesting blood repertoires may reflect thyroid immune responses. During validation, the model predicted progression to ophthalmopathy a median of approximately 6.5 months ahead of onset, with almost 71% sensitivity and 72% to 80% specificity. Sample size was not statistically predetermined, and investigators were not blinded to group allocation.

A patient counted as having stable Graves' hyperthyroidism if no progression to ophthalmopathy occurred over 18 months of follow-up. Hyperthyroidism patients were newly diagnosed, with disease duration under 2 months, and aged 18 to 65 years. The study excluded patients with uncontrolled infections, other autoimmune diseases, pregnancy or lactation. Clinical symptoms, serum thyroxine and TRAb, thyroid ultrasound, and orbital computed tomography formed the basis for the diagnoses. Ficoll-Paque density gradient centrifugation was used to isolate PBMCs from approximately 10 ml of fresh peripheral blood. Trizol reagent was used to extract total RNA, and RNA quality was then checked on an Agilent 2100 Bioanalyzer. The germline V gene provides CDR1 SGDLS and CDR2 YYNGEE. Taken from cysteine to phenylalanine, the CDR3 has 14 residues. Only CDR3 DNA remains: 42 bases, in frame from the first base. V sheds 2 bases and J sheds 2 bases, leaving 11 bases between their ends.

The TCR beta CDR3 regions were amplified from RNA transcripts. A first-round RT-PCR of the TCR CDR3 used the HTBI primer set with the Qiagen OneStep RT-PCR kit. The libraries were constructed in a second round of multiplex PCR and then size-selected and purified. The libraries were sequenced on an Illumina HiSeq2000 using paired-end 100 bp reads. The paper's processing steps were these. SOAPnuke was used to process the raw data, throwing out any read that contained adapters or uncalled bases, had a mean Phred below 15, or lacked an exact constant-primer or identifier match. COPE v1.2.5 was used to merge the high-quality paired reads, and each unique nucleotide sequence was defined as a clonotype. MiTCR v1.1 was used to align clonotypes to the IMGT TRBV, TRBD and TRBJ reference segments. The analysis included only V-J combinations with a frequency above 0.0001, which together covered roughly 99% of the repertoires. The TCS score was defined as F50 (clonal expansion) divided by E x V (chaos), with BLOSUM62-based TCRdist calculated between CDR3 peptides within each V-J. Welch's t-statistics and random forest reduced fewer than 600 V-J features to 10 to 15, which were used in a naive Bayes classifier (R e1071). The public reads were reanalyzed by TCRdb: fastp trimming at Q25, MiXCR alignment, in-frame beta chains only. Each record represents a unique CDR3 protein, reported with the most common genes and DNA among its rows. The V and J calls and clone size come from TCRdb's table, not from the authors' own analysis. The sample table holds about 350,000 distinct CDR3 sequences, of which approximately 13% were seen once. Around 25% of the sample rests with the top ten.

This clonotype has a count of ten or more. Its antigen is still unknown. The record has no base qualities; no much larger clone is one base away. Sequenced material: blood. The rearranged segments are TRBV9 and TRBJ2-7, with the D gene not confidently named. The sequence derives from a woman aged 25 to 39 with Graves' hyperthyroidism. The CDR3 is CASSVTPQAYEQYF. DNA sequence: TGTGCCAGCAGCGTTACCCCCCAGGCCTACGAGCAGTACTTC.